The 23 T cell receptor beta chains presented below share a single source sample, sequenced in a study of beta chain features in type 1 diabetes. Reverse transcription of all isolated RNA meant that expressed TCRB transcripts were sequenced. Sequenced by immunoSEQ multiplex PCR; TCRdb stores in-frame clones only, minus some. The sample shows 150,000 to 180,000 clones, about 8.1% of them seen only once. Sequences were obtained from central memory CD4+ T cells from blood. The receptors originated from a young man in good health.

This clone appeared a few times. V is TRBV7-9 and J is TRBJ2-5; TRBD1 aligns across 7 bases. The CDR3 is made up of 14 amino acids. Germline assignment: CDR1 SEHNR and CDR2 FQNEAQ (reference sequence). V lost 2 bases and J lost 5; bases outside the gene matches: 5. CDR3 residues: CASSLQGVEETQYF. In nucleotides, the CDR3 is TGTGCCAGCAGCTTACAGGGGGTTGAGGAGACCCAGTACTTC.

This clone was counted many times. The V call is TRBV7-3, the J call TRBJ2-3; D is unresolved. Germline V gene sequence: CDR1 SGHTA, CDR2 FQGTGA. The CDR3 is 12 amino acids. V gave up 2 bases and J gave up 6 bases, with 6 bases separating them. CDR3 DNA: TGTGCCAGCAGCTTAGCGCGGGATACGCAGTATTTT. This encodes CASSLARDTQYF.

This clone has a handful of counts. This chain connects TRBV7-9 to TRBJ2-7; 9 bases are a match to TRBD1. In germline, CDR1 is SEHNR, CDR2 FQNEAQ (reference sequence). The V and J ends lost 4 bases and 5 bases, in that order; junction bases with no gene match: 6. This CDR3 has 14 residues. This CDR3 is CASSSTGGRDEQYF. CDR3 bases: TGTGCCAGCAGCTCAACAGGGGGCAGGGACGAGCAGTACTTC.

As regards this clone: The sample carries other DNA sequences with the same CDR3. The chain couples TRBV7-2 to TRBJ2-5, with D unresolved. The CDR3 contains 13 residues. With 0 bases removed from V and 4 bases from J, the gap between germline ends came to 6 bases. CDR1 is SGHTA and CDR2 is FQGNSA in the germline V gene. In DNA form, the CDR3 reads TGTGCCAGCAGCTTAGCCGTCCGAGAGACCCAGTACTTC. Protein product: CASSLAVRETQYF.

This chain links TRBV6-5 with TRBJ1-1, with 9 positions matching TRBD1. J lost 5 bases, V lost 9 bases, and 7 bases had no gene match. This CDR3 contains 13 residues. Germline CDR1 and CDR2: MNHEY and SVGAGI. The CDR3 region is CASLRDRETEAFF. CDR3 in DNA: TGTGCCAGTCTCCGGGACAGGGAAACTGAAGCTTTCTTT.

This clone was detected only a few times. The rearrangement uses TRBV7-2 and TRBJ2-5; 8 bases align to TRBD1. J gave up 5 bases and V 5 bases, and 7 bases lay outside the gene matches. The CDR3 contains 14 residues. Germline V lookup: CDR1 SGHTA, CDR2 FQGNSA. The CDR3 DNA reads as TGTGCCAGCAGCCCCCGGACAGGGTGGGAGACCCAGTACTTC. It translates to CASSPRTGWETQYF.

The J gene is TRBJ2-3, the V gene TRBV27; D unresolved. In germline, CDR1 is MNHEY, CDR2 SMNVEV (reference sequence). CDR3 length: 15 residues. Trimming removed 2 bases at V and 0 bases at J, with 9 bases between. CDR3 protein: CASSLQVPSTDTQYF. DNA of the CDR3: TGTGCCAGCAGTTTACAGGTCCCAAGCACAGATACGCAGTATTTT.

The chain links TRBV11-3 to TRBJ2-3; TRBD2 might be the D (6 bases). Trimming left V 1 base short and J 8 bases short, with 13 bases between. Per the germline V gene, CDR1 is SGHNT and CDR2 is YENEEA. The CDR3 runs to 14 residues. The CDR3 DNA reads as TGTGCCAGCAGCTTAGGCGGCCAACTAGCTACGCAGTATTTT. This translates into CASSLGGQLATQYF.

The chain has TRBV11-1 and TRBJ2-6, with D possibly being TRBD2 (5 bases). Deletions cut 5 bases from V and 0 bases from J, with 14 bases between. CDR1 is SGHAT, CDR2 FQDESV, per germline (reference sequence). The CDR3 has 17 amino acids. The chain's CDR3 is CASSRRGAGSGANVLTF. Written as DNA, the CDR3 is TGTGCCAGCAGCCGCCGGGGTGCGGGCTCTGGGGCCAACGTCCTGACTTTC.

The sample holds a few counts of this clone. As DNA, the CDR3 is TGTGCCAGCAGCCAAGGCGGAGATGGGAGGGGGCAGTTCTTC. It specifies CASSQGGDGRGQFF. V usage is TRBV4-2 and J usage is TRBJ2-1; 7 positions agree with TRBD2. Germline CDR1 and CDR2: LGHNA and YNFKEQ. This CDR3 has 14 amino acids. V dropped 1 base and J dropped 12; count of bases not matched to a gene: 9.

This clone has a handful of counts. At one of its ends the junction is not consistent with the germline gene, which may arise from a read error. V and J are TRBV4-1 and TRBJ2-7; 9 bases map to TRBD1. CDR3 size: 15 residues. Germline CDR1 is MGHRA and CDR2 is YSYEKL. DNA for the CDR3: TGTGCCAGCAGCCAAGATACAGGGGGCTACAACGAGCAGTACTTC. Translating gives CASSQDTGGYNEQYF.

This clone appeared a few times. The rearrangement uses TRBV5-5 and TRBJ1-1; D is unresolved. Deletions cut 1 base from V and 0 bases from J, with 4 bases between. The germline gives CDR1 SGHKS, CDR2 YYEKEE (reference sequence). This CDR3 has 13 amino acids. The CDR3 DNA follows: TGTGCCAGCAGCTTGACTATGAACACTGAAGCTTTCTTT. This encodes CASSLTMNTEAFF.

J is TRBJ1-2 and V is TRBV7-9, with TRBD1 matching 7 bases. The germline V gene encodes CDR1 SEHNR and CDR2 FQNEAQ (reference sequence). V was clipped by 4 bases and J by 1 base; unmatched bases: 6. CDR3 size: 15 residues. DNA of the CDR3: TGTGCCAGCAGCTCCAGACAGGGACTTAACTATGGCTACACCTTC. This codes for CASSSRQGLNYGYTF. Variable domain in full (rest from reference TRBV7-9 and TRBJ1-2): DTGVSQNPRHKITKRGQNVTFRCDPISEHNRLYWYRQTLGQGPEFLTYFQNEAQLEKSRLLSDRFSAERPKGSFSTLEIQRTEQGDSAMYLCASSSRQGLNYGYTFGSGTRLTVV.

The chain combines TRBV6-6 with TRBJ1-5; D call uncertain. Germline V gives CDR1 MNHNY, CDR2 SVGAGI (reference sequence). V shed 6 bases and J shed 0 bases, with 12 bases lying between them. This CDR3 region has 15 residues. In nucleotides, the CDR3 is TGTGCCAGCAGCCCCGGACTGTATAGCAATCAGCCCCAGCATTTT. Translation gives CASSPGLYSNQPQHF.

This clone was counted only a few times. This CDR3 reads CASSLDASATQYF. CDR3 in DNA: TGTGCCAGCAGCTTAGATGCTAGCGCAACGCAGTATTTT. The chain has TRBV11-2 and TRBJ2-3; D might be TRBD2 (6 bases). The V gene's germline CDR1 is SGHAT and CDR2 FQNNGV. V lost 0 bases and J 9 bases, leaving 10 bases between the germline ends. The CDR3 runs to 13 residues. The full variable domain, with the rest looked up from reference TRBV11-2 and TRBJ2-3, is EAGVAQSPRYKIIEKRQSVAFWCNPISGHATLYWYQQILGQGPKLLIQFQNNGVVDDSQLPKDRFSAERLKGVDSTLKIQPAKLEDSAVYLCASSLDASATQYFGPGTRLTVL.

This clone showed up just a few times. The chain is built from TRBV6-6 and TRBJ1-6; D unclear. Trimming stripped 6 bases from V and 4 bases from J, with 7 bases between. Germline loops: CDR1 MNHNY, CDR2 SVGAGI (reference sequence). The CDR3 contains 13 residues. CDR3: CASREDYNSPLHF. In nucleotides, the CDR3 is TGTGCCAGCAGGGAGGATTATAATTCACCCCTCCACTTT.

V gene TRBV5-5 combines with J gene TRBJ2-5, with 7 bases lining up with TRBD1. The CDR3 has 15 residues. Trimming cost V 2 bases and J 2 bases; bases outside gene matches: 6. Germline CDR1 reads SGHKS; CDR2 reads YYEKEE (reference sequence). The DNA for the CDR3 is TGTGCCAGCAGCTTATCAGGACAGGAGCAAGAGACCCAGTACTTC. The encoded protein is CASSLSGQEQETQYF.

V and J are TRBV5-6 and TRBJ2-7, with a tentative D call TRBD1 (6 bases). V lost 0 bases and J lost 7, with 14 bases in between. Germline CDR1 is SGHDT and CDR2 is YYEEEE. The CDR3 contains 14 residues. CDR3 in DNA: TGTGCCAGCAGCTTGGACAGGGCTCTGATGGAGCAGTACTTC. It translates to CASSLDRALMEQYF.

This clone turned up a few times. This CDR3 is CASSLAQGAGSDTQYF. CDR3 DNA: TGTGCCAGCAGCTTAGCGCAGGGGGCAGGTTCAGATACGCAGTATTTT. The chain joins TRBV7-6 to TRBJ2-3; TRBD1 aligns across 8 bases. Losses at the gene ends were 0 bases for V and 4 bases for J; bases not matched to a gene: 6. From germline, CDR1 is SGHVS and CDR2 FNYEAQ. The CDR3 is 16 amino acids.

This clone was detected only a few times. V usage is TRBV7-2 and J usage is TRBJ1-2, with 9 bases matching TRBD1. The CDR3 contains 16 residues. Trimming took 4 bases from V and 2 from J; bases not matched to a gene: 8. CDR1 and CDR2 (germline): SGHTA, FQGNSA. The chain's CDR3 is CASSSQTGGWNYGYTF. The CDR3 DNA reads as TGTGCCAGCAGCTCACAGACAGGGGGATGGAACTATGGCTACACCTTC.

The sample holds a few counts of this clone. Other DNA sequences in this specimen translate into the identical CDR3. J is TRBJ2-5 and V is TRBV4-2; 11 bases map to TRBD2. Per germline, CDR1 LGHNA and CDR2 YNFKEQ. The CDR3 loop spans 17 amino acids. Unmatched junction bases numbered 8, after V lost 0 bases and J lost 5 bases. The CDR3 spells CASSQDGLAGGRETQYF. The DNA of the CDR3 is TGTGCCAGCAGCCAAGATGGGCTAGCGGGAGGAAGGGAGACCCAGTACTTC.

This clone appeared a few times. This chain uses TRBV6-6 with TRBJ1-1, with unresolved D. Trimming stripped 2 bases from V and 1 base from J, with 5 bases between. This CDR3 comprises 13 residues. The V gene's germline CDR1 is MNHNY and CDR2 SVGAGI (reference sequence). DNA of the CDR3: TGTGCCAGCAGTTACAACGGGAACACTGAAGCTTTCTTT. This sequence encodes CASSYNGNTEAFF.

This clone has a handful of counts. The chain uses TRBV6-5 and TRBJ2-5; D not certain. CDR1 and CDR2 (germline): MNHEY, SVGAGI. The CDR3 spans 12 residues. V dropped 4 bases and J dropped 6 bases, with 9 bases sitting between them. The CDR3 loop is CASSFRSKTQYF. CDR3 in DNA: TGTGCCAGCAGTTTCCGCTCTAAGACCCAGTACTTC.